Listed here are 30 T cell receptor beta chains from one sample, sequenced in a study of blood T cell repertoires in COVID-19. Sequencing used immunoSEQ multiplex PCR; TCRdb keeps in-frame clones, though not all of them. This sample yields roughly 97,000 clones, of which approximately 80% are seen a single time; over 20% belongs to the top ten. Sequenced sample: peripheral blood. These receptors came from a man aged 55-75 years with acute or convalescent COVID-19.

The CDR3 protein is CASSQPVREDYTF. The CDR3 coding sequence is TGCGCCAGCAGCCAACCCGTACGAGAGGACTACACCTTC. V is TRBV4-1 and J is TRBJ1-2; D not resolved. CDR3 size: 13 residues. Germline CDR1 is MGHRA and CDR2 is YSYEKL. V shed 2 bases and J shed 10 bases, with 14 bases lying between them.

Only a few counts were recorded for this clone. The chain has TRBV4-1 and TRBJ1-6; 7 nucleotides align to TRBD1. Trimming removed 2 bases from V and 11 bases from J; junction bases left unmatched: 6. The germline V gene has CDR1 MGHRA and CDR2 YSYEKL. The CDR3 sequence is 14 residues long. CDR3 nucleotides: TGCGCCAGCAGCCAACTTCAGGGGGTTGCACCCCTCCACTTT. It translates to CASSQLQGVAPLHF.

This chain connects TRBV3-1 (or the pseudogene TRBV3-2) to TRBJ2-3, with 10 nucleotides matching TRBD2. The CDR3 sequence is 17 residues long. Trimming removed 1 base from V and 4 bases from J; junction bases left unmatched: 8. Per germline, CDR1 LGHDT and CDR2 YNNKEL (reference sequence). The DNA for the CDR3 is TGTGCCAGCAGCCAAGTGTTTAGGCTAGCGGGAGCAGATACGCAGTATTTT. Translation: CASSQVFRLAGADTQYF.

This chain uses TRBV19 with TRBJ2-6; a weak D match, TRBD2 (7 bases). V dropped 5 bases and J dropped 4 bases, with 12 bases sitting between them. Per germline, CDR1 LNHDA and CDR2 SQIVND (reference sequence). The length of the CDR3 is 15 residues. CDR3 DNA sequence: TGTGCCAGTAGTCGAGGGGGGGCCGGGGCCAACGTCCTGACTTTC. It yields the protein CASSRGGAGANVLTF.

The chain links TRBV6-5 to TRBJ2-5; 7 positions agree with TRBD1. Germline V gene data show CDR1 as MNHEY and CDR2 as SVGAGI. J lost 5 bases, V lost 5 bases, and 8 bases had no gene match. The CDR3 loop spans 14 amino acids. The CDR3 bases are TGTGCCAGCAGTAAGCGACAGGGCGGGGAGACCCAGTACTTC. It encodes CASSKRQGGETQYF.

The V and J genes are TRBV11-2 and TRBJ2-1; 10 positions match TRBD2. From germline, CDR1 is SGHAT and CDR2 FQNNGV. The CDR3 sequence is 18 residues long. V shed 0 bases, J shed 4 bases, and the junction held 9 bases outside the gene matches. CDR3 sequence (DNA): TGTGCCAGCAGCTTAGAGCCTCTAGCGGGAGATGTTTACAATGAGCAGTTCTTC. Translating gives CASSLEPLAGDVYNEQFF.

The CDR3 nucleotides are TGTGCCAGTAGTATCCCCCCCACAGGGCATGGCTACACCTTC. It yields the protein CASSIPPTGHGYTF. This chain connects TRBV19 to TRBJ1-2; the D gene is possibly TRBD1 (6 bases). Deletions cut 3 bases from V and 6 bases from J, with 14 bases between. Germline-derived CDR1 and CDR2 are LNHDA and SQIVND (reference sequence). CDR3 size: 14 residues.

The chain joins TRBV5-5 to TRBJ1-1; TRBD1 is a possible D gene (6 bases). Trimming removed 3 bases from V and 1 base from J, with 13 bases in between. The germline CDR1 and CDR2 sequences are SGHKS and YYEKEE (reference sequence). There are 15 residues in the CDR3. The CDR3, as DNA: TGTGCCAGCAGCTCCAGGGGTCGGGGGAACACTGAAGCTTTCTTT. Amino acid sequence: CASSSRGRGNTEAFF.

The rearrangement uses TRBV28 and TRBJ1-2, with TRBD1 matching over 8 bases. V shed 8 bases and J 7 bases; nucleotides not matched to a gene: 6. This CDR3 has 12 amino acids. Germline values: CDR1 MDHEN, CDR2 SYDVKM. CDR3 DNA: TGTGCCAGCGCCAGGGGGCTTGGTGGCTACACCTTC. Its translation is CASARGLGGYTF.

The V call is TRBV19, the J call TRBJ2-2, with 11 bases fitting TRBD1. Germline-derived CDR1 and CDR2 are LNHDA and SQIVND (reference sequence). CDR3 size: 15 residues. The ends lost 3 bases at V and 7 bases at J; junction bases unmatched: 4. In DNA form, the CDR3 reads TGTGCCAGTAGTATGATGGGACAGGGGGTCGGGGAGCTGTTTTTT. It codes for CASSMMGQGVGELFF. The variable domain in full, completed from reference TRBV19 and TRBJ2-2, reads DGGITQSPKYLFRKEGQNVTLSCEQNLNHDAMYWYRQDPGQGLRLIYYSQIVNDFQKGDIAEGYSVSREKKESFPLTVTSAQKNPTAFYLCASSMMGQGVGELFFGEGSRLTVL.

The rearrangement uses TRBV28 and TRBJ2-7, with D unclear. This CDR3 is built from 14 residues. V gave up 5 bases and J gave up 1 base, with 12 bases separating them. Germline CDR1 and CDR2: MDHEN and SYDVKM. CDR3 amino acids: CASSQVAFSYEQYF. CDR3 nucleotide sequence: TGTGCCAGCAGTCAGGTGGCTTTTTCCTACGAGCAGTACTTC.

CDR3 in amino acids: CASSAETESYEQYV. The CDR3 DNA follows: TGTGCCAGCAGTGCGGAGACGGAATCCTACGAGCAGTACGTC. V usage is TRBV2 and J usage is TRBJ2-7; D not resolved. The CDR3 extends over 14 amino acids. Looked up from germline, CDR1 is SNHLY and CDR2 is FYNNEI. V was pared by 4 bases and J by 1 base, with 11 bases between.

The rearrangement joins TRBV18 to TRBJ2-1; 9 positions agree with TRBD2. CDR3 length: 16 amino acids. V trimming: 3 bases; J trimming: 4 bases; junction bases outside the gene matches: 7. In germline, CDR1 is KGHSH, CDR2 LQKENI. The CDR3 DNA is TGTGCCAGCTCACCCATAGCGGGAGAGGGATACAATGAGCAGTTCTTC. Amino acids: CASSPIAGEGYNEQFF.

V usage is TRBV5-4 and J usage is TRBJ2-3, with 9 bases matching TRBD2. V lost 4 bases, J lost 5 bases, and 11 bases stayed unmatched. The CDR3 runs to 16 residues. Germline V lookup: CDR1 SGHNT, CDR2 YYREEE (reference sequence). The CDR3 region is CASSQTSGGSGDTQYF. CDR3 nucleotide sequence: TGTGCCAGCAGCCAGACTAGCGGAGGTTCGGGAGATACGCAGTATTTT.

The chain couples TRBV9 to TRBJ1-1; D not resolved. V shed 0 bases and J shed 4 bases, with 10 bases lying between them. The CDR3 totals 14 residues. Germline V gene lookup returns CDR1 SGDLS and CDR2 YYNGEE. The CDR3 loop reads CASSVVGWSTEAFF. The CDR3 DNA sequence: TGTGCCAGCAGCGTAGTTGGGTGGAGCACTGAAGCTTTCTTT.

The chain employs TRBV25-1 and TRBJ1-5; 8 nucleotides agree with TRBD1. Germline trimming cut 2 bases from V and 4 bases from J; bases unmatched to any gene: 7. The CDR3 is 16 amino acids. In germline, CDR1 is MGHDK, CDR2 SYGVNS. CDR3 protein: CASSETGTGLNQPQHF. The CDR3 region has the DNA TGTGCCAGCAGTGAAACCGGGACAGGTTTGAATCAGCCCCAGCATTTT.

This clone was observed at least ten times. The chain recombines TRBV10-2 with TRBJ1-6, with a possible D match to TRBD1 (5 bases). The V gene lost 5 bases and the J gene lost 8 bases, with 10 bases spanning the gap. This CDR3 is 13 amino acids long. Germline V CDR1 and CDR2: WSHSY, SAAADI. For the CDR3, the DNA is TGCGCCAGCAGTCGCGGGGCGGATTCACCCCTCCACTTT. This encodes CASSRGADSPLHF.

This chain uses TRBV10-3 with TRBJ1-1; 9 nucleotides agree with TRBD1. The trim removed 3 bases at V and 4 bases at J, leaving 6 bases unmatched. Germline values: CDR1 ENHRY, CDR2 SYGVKD. The CDR3 is made up of 15 amino acids. CDR3 amino acids: CAISDPGTGTTEAFF. Here the CDR3 DNA reads TGTGCCATCAGTGATCCCGGGACAGGGACCACTGAAGCTTTCTTT.

V and J are TRBV5-5 and TRBJ2-1; 7 bases agree with TRBD2. CDR1 and CDR2 (germline): SGHKS, YYEKEE (reference sequence). The CDR3 consists of 17 residues. Losses at the gene ends were 0 bases for V and 0 bases for J; bases not matched to a gene: 6. DNA for the CDR3: TGTGCCAGCAGCTTGGCCGGGAGGATCAGCTCCTACAATGAGCAGTTCTTC. Protein product: CASSLAGRISSYNEQFF.

This sequence joins TRBV14 and TRBJ1-1; weak D call: TRBD1 (6 bases). Germline V gene sequence: CDR1 SGHDN, CDR2 FVKESK. V was shortened by 2 bases and J by 9 bases, with 10 bases between the two germline ends. This CDR3 spans 12 amino acids. The CDR3, as DNA: TGTGCCAGCAGCCAAAACAGGGAGCAAGCTTTCTTT. Translation gives CASSQNREQAFF.

This clone was seen just once. CDR3 sequence reads: CASSLEAETPEAFF. CDR3 DNA: TGTGCCAGCAGCTTAGAGGCAGAAACCCCTGAAGCTTTCTTT. The J gene is TRBJ1-1, the V gene TRBV11-3; no clear D gene. The germline gives CDR1 SGHNT, CDR2 YENEEA. V gave up 0 bases and J gave up 6 bases, with 11 bases separating them. The CDR3 extends over 14 amino acids.

This chain links TRBV4-1 with TRBJ2-2; D remains ambiguous. The CDR3 has 13 residues. Between the trimmed V and J ends, which lost 4 bases and 2 bases, there was a span of 5 bases. Germline CDR1 and CDR2: MGHRA and YSYEKL. CDR3 sequence: CASSPLNTGELFF. The CDR3 bases are TGCGCCAGCAGCCCTCTCAACACCGGGGAGCTGTTTTTT.

This clone has just a few counts. Other DNA sequences from this sample encode an identical CDR3 as well. This rearrangement joins TRBV10-3 to TRBJ2-7, with 9 bases matching TRBD2. V dropped 0 bases and J dropped 3; count of bases not matched to a gene: 3. Looked up from germline, CDR1 is ENHRY and CDR2 is SYGVKD. The CDR3 length is 15 residues. The CDR3 loop is CAISESGSGSYEQYF. The CDR3 coding sequence is TGTGCCATCAGTGAGTCGGGTAGCGGGAGCTACGAGCAGTACTTC.

This chain connects TRBV2 to TRBJ2-2, with 10 bases lining up with TRBD2. The CDR3 runs 17 residues. The V and J ends lost 6 bases and 3 bases, in that order; junction bases with no gene match: 10. The germline gives CDR1 SNHLY, CDR2 FYNNEI. The CDR3 DNA reads TGTGCCAGCAGGCCCAGCCCTAGCGGGAGAGACACCGGGGAGCTGTTTTTT. The encoded protein is CASRPSPSGRDTGELFF.

The J gene is TRBJ1-2, the V gene TRBV28; unclear D gene. Germline lookup yields CDR1 MDHEN and CDR2 SYDVKM. V gave up 5 bases and J gave up 8 bases, with 15 bases separating them. CDR3 length equals 13 residues. CDR3 DNA: TGTGCCAGCAGTCCCGACATCGGTCCGGGCTACACCTTC. Residues: CASSPDIGPGYTF.

This clone has only a few counts. The chain carries TRBV19 and TRBJ2-5; D not resolved. This CDR3 has 14 amino acids. The germline CDR1 and CDR2 sequences are LNHDA and SQIVND (reference sequence). The V end was cut by 4 bases, the J end by 4 bases, with 13 bases between. In DNA, the CDR3 is TGTGCCAGTAGTACGGAGATACCTCTAGAGACCCAGTACTTC. Protein: CASSTEIPLETQYF.

The chain combines TRBV18 with TRBJ2-7; TRBD2 is a possible D gene (7 bases). The V end was cut by 2 bases, the J end by 1 base, with 12 bases between. Germline loops: CDR1 KGHSH, CDR2 LQKENI. This CDR3 region has 15 residues. CDR3 DNA: TGTGCCAGCTCACCAGAGGGGGGGTCTTCCTACGAGCAGTACTTC. Translated, it gives CASSPEGGSSYEQYF.

This clone came up a few times. The gene calls are TRBV10-3 and TRBJ1-5, with 7 positions matching TRBD1. Germline loops: CDR1 ENHRY, CDR2 SYGVKD. The CDR3 is 13 residues long. Unmatched junction bases numbered 10, after V lost 11 bases and J lost 6 bases. This CDR3 is CASVQGYGQPQHF. The CDR3 nucleotides read TGTGCCTCTGTACAGGGGTACGGTCAGCCCCAGCATTTT.

CDR3 amino acids: CASSPVAGGTYEQYF. The CDR3, as DNA: TGTGCCAGCAGCCCCGTAGCGGGGGGAACCTACGAGCAGTACTTC. V and J are TRBV7-8 and TRBJ2-7; 10 bases fit TRBD2. V lost 5 bases and J lost 2; bases outside the gene matches: 6. The germline CDR1 and CDR2 sequences are SGHVS and FQNEAQ. The CDR3 contains 15 residues.

CDR3 bases: TGTGCCAGCAGTGAAGATAACAGGGGATCACCCCTCCACTTT. It translates to CASSEDNRGSPLHF. The chain recombines TRBV6-1 with TRBJ1-6, with 7 bases that match TRBD1. CDR3 size: 14 residues. V trimming: 1 base; J trimming: 10 bases; junction bases outside the gene matches: 4. CDR1 and CDR2 (germline): MNHNS, SASEGT.